This T cell receptor (beta chain) was identified during a study of T cell responses to AZD1222 COVID-19 vaccine. In the study overall: Timing groups of about 4 and about 12 weeks for second doses were pooled. General study findings and limits: Seropositivity was recorded at baseline in only 6 or 7 AZD1222 recipients.

Data came from immunoSEQ multiplex PCR; TCRdb stores just in-frame clones and leaves some out. This table holds 110,000 to 150,000 clones, about 90% found once. The CDR3 is made up of 15 amino acids. The ends lost 0 bases at V and 4 bases at J; junction bases unmatched: 0. CDR1 is MRHNA, CDR2 SNTAGT, per germline. As for this clone: Its matching antigen is unknown.

The sequencing used peripheral blood, collected on day 0 of AZD1222 vaccination. The receptor comes from an adult in good health. V is TRBV6-4 and J is TRBJ2-1; 10 bases fit TRBD2. CDR3 in DNA: TGTGCCAGCAGTGACTCAGCGGGAGGGTACAATGAGCAGTTCTTC. This translates into CASSDSAGGYNEQFF.